This T cell receptor (beta chain) originates from a study of blood T cell repertoires in COVID-19. Across the study: COVID-19 samples from acute and convalescent phases originated in the United States, Italy and Spain.

The data were produced by immunoSEQ multiplex PCR, yet TCRdb's version contains in-frame clones alone and is incomplete. The sample holds 90,000 or so clones, roughly 88% seen once. The CDR3 has 11 amino acids. The V end was cut by 4 bases, the J end by 4 bases, with 5 bases between. From germline, CDR1 is LNHDA and CDR2 SQIVND (reference sequence). The sequenced sample was peripheral blood. This chain connects TRBV19 to TRBJ2-7, with D tentatively TRBD2 (5 bases). The clonotype originates from a man aged 50-60 years with active COVID-19. In DNA form, the CDR3 reads TGTGCCAGTAGTAGCGGGTACGAGCAGTACTTC. Translation: CASSSGYEQYF. Full variable domain (rest looked up from reference TRBV19 and TRBJ2-7): DGGITQSPKYLFRKEGQNVTLSCEQNLNHDAMYWYRQDPGQGLRLIYYSQIVNDFQKGDIAEGYSVSREKKESFPLTVTSAQKNPTAFYLCASSSGYEQYFGPGTRLTVT.